The source of this TCR beta chain is a study of identical twins (dated by TCRdb to 2016 to 2017). Describing the broader study: The study deep-sequenced TCR alpha and beta repertoires from monozygotic twins, unrelated adults of various ages and cord blood to test whether fetal clonotypes persist. To rule out contamination, the twin experiments were replicated at different times with different library preparation protocols.

Every donor in the study was a healthy Caucasian. The twin cohort consisted of three pairs of female monozygotic twins, all aged about 18 to 29 years. Positive isolation kits from Invitrogen were used to isolate the CD4+ and CD8+ T cell populations. This clonotype came up many times. The antigen this receptor binds is unknown. Base qualities are not recorded, but no much larger clone differs from it by a single base. A distance of 0 bases separates the germline ends of V and J, which lose 2 bases and 1 base respectively. The germline V gene specifies SGHRS as CDR1 and YFSETQ as CDR2. The CDR3 spans 11 residues, from the cysteine through the phenylalanine. Here the CDR3 DNA is all that survives: 33 bases in frame from base 1. Study-level results and caveats: Because the same donors could not be followed over many years, conclusions were based on cross-sectional statistical analysis. Abundant cord blood beta clonotypes had fewer insertions, young adult naive repertoires showed a similar but weaker trend, and memory repertoires showed no such trend. Excess twin sharing in beta out-of-frame sequences was weaker because fewer shared sequences lowered the signal-to-noise ratio. Zero-insertion analyses could be partly confounded by invariant T cells such as MAIT and iNKT, although diverse VJ usage argued against such confounding for most clonotypes. In monozygotic twins, recombination models systematically underestimated out-of-frame TCR alpha sharing, but the models matched the sharing seen between unrelated individuals. Compared with coincidental sharing between unrelated individuals, out-of-frame TCR alpha sequences shared between twins showed an excess of sequences with low generation probability.

Library method: 5' RACE. The sequencing machine was an Illumina HiSeq 2000. A universal primer binding site was added through template switching, and the final cDNA carried a unique molecular identifier so that TCR cDNA molecules could be counted accurately. Specific primers in the conserved constant-segment region were used to synthesize first-strand cDNA for the TCR alpha and beta chains. To control for contamination, every cDNA library was double barcoded, receiving both a SMART-Mk sample barcode and Illumina barcodes. TruSeq adapter sequences, together with Illumina sample barcodes, were added in two successive PCR steps. The TCR alpha and beta cDNA libraries were sequenced on the Illumina HiSeq platform using custom primers. Regarding the original processing steps: MiGEC processed the raw reads to extract unique molecular identifiers, while MiXCR was used to determine the CDR3 positions. Recombination models were inferred per individual with the repgenHMM and IGoR tools using an EM algorithm. The analysis of shared clonotypes was done with the tcR package in R, with sharing normalized by the product of cloneset sizes. Out-of-frame nonproductive sequences were analyzed to study raw recombination free of thymic and clonal selection effects. The public sequencing data were trimmed at Q25 with fastp and processed into clonotypes with MiXCR by TCRdb, which kept only in-frame beta chains. When rows share a CDR3 protein, they turn into one entry using the most common DNA and genes. These V and J calls derive from TCRdb rather than the authors' analysis. In all, the sample holds about 190,000 distinct CDR3 sequences, and approximately 16% of those were seen once. The ten largest clones represent around two fifths of the sample.

The same sample was also used in a study of T cells expressing NK-cell markers. As noted in the second study: TCR beta-chain repertoires were profiled in sorted CD3+CD56+NKG2C+, CD3+CD56+NKG2C- and CD3+CD56-NKG2C+ T-cell subsets from several donors. Of the eight sequenced donors, seven were found to be HCMV-seropositive and one was found to be HCMV-seronegative. To restrict sorting to alphabetaTCR-expressing T cells, an anti-gammadeltaTCR antibody was added in several experiments. In several donors, the dominant CD3+CD56+NKG2C+ clonotypes ranked among the top 10 CD8+ clonotypes, making up 1.0-7.0% of CD8+ T cells. Those dominant clonotypes were again the most abundant among CD3+CD56-NKG2C+ cells in a handful of donors, at about 25-65%. Whether the expanded NKG2C-expressing T cell clones were specific for HCMV antigens remained unclear. Randomly selected healthy volunteers, three men and five women, were used as the eight sequenced donors. HCMV serostatus was determined by detecting HCMV-specific IgG in serum with a commercial ELISA kit. Reads were demultiplexed and grouped by UMI with MIGEC, and clonotypes were assembled and quantified with MiTCR. To exclude erroneous sequences, only TCR cDNA sequences supported by at least two reads were retained. The tcR package was used for downstream repertoire analysis, and clonotypes were matched across fractions by CDR3 nucleotide sequence plus V segment. VDJmatch was used to annotate antigen specificity against VDJdb, with one amino acid substitution in CDR3 permitted.

The V gene is TRBV5-1 and the J gene is TRBJ2-5, with the D gene not confidently named. Sequencing was carried out using CD8+ T cells sorted from blood. This TCR was recovered from a woman between 18 and 30 years old in good health. Here is the DNA: TGCGCCAGCAGCTTCCAAGAGACCCAGTACTTC. Its protein is CASSFQETQYF. With the portions outside the CDR3 filled from the reference TRBV5-1 and TRBJ2-5 genes, the complete variable region becomes KAGVTQTPRYLIKTRGQQVTLSCSPISGHRSVSWYQQTPGQGLQFLFEYFSETQRNKGNFPGRFSGRQFSNSRSEMNVSTLELGDSALYLCASSFQETQYFGPGTRLLVL.